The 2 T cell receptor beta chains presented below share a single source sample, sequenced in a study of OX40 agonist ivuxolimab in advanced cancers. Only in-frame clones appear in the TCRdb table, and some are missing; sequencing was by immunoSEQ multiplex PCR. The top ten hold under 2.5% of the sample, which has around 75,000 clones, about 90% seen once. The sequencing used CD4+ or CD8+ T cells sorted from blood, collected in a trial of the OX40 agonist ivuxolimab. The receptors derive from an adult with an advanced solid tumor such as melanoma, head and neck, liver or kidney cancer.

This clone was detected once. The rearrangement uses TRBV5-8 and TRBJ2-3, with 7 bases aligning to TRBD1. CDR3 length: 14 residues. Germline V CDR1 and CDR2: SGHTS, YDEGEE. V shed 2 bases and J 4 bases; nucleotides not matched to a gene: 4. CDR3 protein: CASSLRQGPDTQYF. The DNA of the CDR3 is TGTGCCAGCAGCTTAAGACAGGGCCCAGATACGCAGTATTTT.

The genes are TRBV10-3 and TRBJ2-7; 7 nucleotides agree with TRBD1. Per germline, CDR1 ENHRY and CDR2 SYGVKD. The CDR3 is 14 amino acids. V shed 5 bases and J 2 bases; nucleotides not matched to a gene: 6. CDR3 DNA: TGTGCCATCAGTCCAGGGGACAGACCCTACGAGCAGTACTTC. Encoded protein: CAISPGDRPYEQYF.